This T cell receptor beta chain was retrieved from a study of cytomegalovirus exposure and HLA in healthy donors. The ends lost 6 bases at V and 5 bases at J; junction bases unmatched: 6. The CDR3 extends over 14 amino acids. Germline loops: CDR1 SNHLY, CDR2 FYNNEI. Some clones are missing from TCRdb's copy, which holds only in-frame ones; the method was immunoSEQ multiplex PCR. Found here are 180,000 or so clones, about 87% of them singletons; the top ten hold about 1.5%. The study's findings and limits: Rare TCR sequences predominated, though certain public TCRs were found in many donors. The study flagged approximately 180 TCR beta chains as cytomegalovirus-associated. Reportedly, diagnosis of cytomegalovirus status by the classifier showed high specificity and sensitivity.

These donors were members of the roughly 120-subject validation cohort, a group separate from the roughly 670-subject first cohort. With regard to this clone: No antigen is known for it.

The rearrangement uses TRBV2 and TRBJ2-5; 10 positions agree with TRBD1. This receptor was taken from a woman between 25 and 40 years old in good health and CMV-seronegative. Sequencing was done on a sample of PBMCs. The CDR3 DNA reads TGTGCCAGCAGGGGGACAGGGGTTTTGGAGACCCAGTACTTC. Translation: CASRGTGVLETQYF.